These T cell receptor beta chains were read from a single sample in a study of blood T cells in healthy people across ages. A single record per CDR3 protein comes from TCRdb applying MiXCR to the 5' RACE reads. The sample has fewer than 1 million distinct CDR3 sequences, more than 40% seen once. The sequenced sample was blood. The receptors come from a man aged 60 to 69 in good health. Each CDR3 is given with its conserved first and last residue. A D gene is named only where the DNA matches it firmly. Rows give clone size only sometimes, using once, few, many, or a class for an expanded clone.

>NA|NA|TRBJ2-1|TRBV4-3
TGCGCCAGCAGCCCCCGGGTGGGGAATGAGCAGTTCTTC
CASSPRVGNEQFF
>NA|TRBD2|TRBJ2-1|TRBV20-1
TGCAGTGCTAGAGATGGACTAGTTCGAAGGGATGAGCAGTTCTTC
CSARDGLVRRDEQFF
>NA|NA|TRBJ2-3|TRBV7-9
TGTGCCAGCAGCTTAGTGACAGCCACCACAGATACGCAGTATTTT
CASSLVTATTDTQYF
>NA|NA|TRBJ2-1|TRBV11-2
TGTGCCAGCAGCGTTTCCTTTTACAATGAGCAGTTCTTC
CASSVSFYNEQFF
>NA|NA|TRBJ2-3|TRBV9
TGTGCCAGCAGCGTAACGGGTTTGGGCACAGATACGCAGTATTTT
CASSVTGLGTDTQYF
>NA|TRBD1|TRBJ2-5|TRBV6-2/TRBV6-3
TGTGCCAGCAGTTCAAGGGGGCAGGGGGCCGAAGAGACCCAGTACTTC
CASSSRGQGAEETQYF
>few|TRBD1|TRBJ2-2|TRBV7-6
TGTGCCAGCAGCCGAAACCCGGTGGGATGGCCGGGACAGGGGTCCACCGGGGAGCTGTTTTTT
CASSRNPVGWPGQGSTGELFF
>few|NA|TRBJ2-2|TRBV7-2
TGTGCCAGCAGCTTGCCGACTAGTTCCGGGGAGCTGTTTTTT
CASSLPTSSGELFF
>once|TRBD1|TRBJ2-4|TRBV3-1
TGTGCCAGAAGCTCGGACAGGGCCAAAAACATTCAGTACTTC
CARSSDRAKNIQYF
>few|NA|TRBJ2-6|TRBV7-9
TGTGCCAGCAGCTTAGAGACAGGGAGGCCTGGGGCCAACGTCCTGACTTTC
CASSLETGRPGANVLTF
>NA|NA|TRBJ1-4|TRBV4-3
TGCGCCAGCAGCCAAGAGGGCGGAGCCGTCGAAAAACTGTTTTTT
CASSQEGGAVEKLFF
>NA|NA|TRBJ2-7|TRBV5-1
TGCGCCAGCAGCGCGGACAGCTTAACCTACGAGCAGTACTTC
CASSADSLTYEQYF
>few|TRBD1|TRBJ2-7|TRBV5-1
TGCGCCAGCAGCTTTAGAGACAGGGACGTCAACGAGCAGTACTTC
CASSFRDRDVNEQYF
>NA|TRBD2|TRBJ2-5|TRBV7-2
TGTGCCAGCAGCTTCTCTTGTGGCGGGGGGGGCCGAGAGACCCAGTACTTC
CASSFSCGGGGRETQYF
>NA|TRBD1|TRBJ2-1|TRBV9
TGTGCCAGCAGCCAGGGGGAGGAGCAGTTCTTC
CASSQGEEQFF
>NA|TRBD1|TRBJ1-2|TRBV6-2/TRBV6-3
TGTGCCTGCAGCCTACAGGGGAATGGCTACACCTTC
CACSLQGNGYTF
>NA|NA|TRBJ2-7|TRBV12-3/TRBV12-4
TGTGCCAGCAGCCGGAGGGGGCAGGGGGGTGCATCCTACGAGCAGTACTTC
CASSRRGQGGASYEQYF
>NA|TRBD1|TRBJ2-2|TRBV7-6
TGTGCCAGCAGCTTAGGGTCGACAGGGGTTGCCGGGGAGCTGTTTTTT
CASSLGSTGVAGELFF
>many|NA|TRBJ1-2|TRBV20-1
TGCAGTGCCCCCGGGAGACCATACACCTTC
CSAPGRPYTF
>few|TRBD2|TRBJ2-7|TRBV7-2
TGTGCCAGCAGCCTCCTGACTAGCGGGGGGGCGGGCGAGCAGTACTTC
CASSLLTSGGAGEQYF
>NA|NA|TRBJ1-2|TRBV4-3
TGCGCCAGCAGCCAAGAAAGAGGGCGGAGGGGTGGCTACACCTTC
CASSQERGRRGGYTF
>few|TRBD2|TRBJ2-1|TRBV15
TGTGCCACCAGCAGAGCCAGGGACTATAACAATGAGCAGTTCTTC
CATSRARDYNNEQFF
>NA|NA|TRBJ2-5|TRBV7-2
TGTGCCAGCAGCACCCCAGCGGTGTACCAAGAGACCCAGTACTTC
CASSTPAVYQETQYF
>NA|NA|TRBJ2-5|TRBV12-3/TRBV12-4
TGTGCCAGCAGGACTTTCCAAGAGACCCAGTACTTC
CASRTFQETQYF
>NA|TRBD2|TRBJ2-3|TRBV4-3
TGCGCCAGCAGCCAAGACCCCCCGACTAGCGGGGGCTACACAGATACGCAGTATTTT
CASSQDPPTSGGYTDTQYF